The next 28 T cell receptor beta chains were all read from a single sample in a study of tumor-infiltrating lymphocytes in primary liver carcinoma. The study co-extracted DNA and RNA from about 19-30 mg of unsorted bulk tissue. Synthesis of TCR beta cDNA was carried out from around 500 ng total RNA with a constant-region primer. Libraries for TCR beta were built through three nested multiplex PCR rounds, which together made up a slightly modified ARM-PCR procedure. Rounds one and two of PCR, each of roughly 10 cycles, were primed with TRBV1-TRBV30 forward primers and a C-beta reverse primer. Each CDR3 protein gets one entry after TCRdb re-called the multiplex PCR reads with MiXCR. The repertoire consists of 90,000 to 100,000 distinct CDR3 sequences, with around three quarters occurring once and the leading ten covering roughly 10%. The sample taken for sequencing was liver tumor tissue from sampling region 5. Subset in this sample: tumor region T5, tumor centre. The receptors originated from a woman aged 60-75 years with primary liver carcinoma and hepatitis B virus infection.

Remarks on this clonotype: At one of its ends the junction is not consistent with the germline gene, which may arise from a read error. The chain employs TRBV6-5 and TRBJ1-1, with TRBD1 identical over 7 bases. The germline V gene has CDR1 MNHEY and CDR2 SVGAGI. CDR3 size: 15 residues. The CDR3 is CASSLQGLRNIEAFF. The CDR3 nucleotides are TGTGCCAGCAGTTTACAGGGGTTGCGGAACATTGAAGCTTTCTTT.

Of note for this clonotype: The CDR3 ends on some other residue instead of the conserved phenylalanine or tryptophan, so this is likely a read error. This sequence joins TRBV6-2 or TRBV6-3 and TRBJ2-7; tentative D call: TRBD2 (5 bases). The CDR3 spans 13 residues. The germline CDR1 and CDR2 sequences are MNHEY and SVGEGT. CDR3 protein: CAGSYFLAGEQYS. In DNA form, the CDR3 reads TGTGCCGGCAGTTACTTTCTAGCCGGCGAGCAGTACTCC.

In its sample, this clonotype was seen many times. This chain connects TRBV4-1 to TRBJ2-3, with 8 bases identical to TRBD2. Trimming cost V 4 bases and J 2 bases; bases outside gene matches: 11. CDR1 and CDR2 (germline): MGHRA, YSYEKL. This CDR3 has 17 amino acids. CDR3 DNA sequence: TGCGCCAGCAGCCCGCGCGTCAGCGGGAGTGCCACAGATACGCAGTATTTT. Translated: CASSPRVSGSATDTQYF.

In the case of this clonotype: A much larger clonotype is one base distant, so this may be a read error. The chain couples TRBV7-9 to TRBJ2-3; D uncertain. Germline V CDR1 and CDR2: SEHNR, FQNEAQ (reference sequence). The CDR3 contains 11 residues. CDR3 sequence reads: CASRLSDTLYF. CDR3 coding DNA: TGTGCCAGCAGGCTTTCAGATACGCTGTATTTT.

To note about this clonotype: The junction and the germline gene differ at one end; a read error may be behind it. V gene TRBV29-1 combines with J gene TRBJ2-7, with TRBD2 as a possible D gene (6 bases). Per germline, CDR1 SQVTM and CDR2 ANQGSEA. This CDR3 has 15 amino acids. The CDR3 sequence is CGVEDSGTPPYEQYF. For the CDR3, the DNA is TGCGGCGTTGAAGACTCCGGGACTCCCCCGTACGAGCAATACTTC.

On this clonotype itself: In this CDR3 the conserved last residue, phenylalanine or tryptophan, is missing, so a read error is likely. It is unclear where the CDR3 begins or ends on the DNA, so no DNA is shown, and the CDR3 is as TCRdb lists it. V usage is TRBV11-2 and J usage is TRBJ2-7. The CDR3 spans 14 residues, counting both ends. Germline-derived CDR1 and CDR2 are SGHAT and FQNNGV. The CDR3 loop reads CASSRTEGLTEQYL.

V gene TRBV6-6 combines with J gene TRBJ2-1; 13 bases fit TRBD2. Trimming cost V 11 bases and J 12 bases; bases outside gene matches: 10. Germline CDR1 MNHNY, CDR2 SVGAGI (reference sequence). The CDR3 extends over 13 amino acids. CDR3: CASGTSGIGGQFF. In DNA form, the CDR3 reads TGTGCCTCTGGGACTAGCGGGATAGGTGGGCAGTTCTTC.

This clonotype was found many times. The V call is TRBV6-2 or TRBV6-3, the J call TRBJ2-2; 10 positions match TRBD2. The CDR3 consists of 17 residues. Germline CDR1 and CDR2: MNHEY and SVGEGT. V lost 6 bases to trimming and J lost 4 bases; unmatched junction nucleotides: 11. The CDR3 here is CASSLPGSGRGTGELFF. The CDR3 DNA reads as TGTGCCAGCAGCCTCCCAGGGAGCGGGAGGGGCACCGGGGAGCTGTTTTTT.

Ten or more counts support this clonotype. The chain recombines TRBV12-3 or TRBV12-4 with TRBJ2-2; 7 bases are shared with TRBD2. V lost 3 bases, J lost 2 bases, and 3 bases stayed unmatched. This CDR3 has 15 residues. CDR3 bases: TGTGCCAGCAGTTTGGGAGGGAGCAACACCGGGGAGCTGTTTTTT. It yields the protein CASSLGGSNTGELFF.

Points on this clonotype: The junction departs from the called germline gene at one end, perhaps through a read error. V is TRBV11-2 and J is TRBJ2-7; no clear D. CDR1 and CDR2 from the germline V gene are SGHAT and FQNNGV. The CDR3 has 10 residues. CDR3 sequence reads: CANSNYERYF. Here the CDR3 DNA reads TGTGCCAACAGCAACTACGAGCGGTACTTC.

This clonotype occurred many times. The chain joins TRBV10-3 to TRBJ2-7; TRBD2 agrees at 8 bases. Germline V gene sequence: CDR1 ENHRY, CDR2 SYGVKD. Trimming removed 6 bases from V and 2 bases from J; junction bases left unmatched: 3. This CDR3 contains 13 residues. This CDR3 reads CAIRREAPYEQYF. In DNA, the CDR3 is TGTGCCATCAGGCGGGAGGCCCCCTACGAGCAGTACTTC.

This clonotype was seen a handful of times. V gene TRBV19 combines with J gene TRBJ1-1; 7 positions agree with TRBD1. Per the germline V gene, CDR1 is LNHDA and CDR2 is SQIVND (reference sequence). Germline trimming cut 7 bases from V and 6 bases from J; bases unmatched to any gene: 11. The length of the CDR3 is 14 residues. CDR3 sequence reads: CASTPNRGWAEAFF. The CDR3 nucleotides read TGTGCCAGTACCCCAAACAGGGGCTGGGCTGAAGCTTTCTTT.

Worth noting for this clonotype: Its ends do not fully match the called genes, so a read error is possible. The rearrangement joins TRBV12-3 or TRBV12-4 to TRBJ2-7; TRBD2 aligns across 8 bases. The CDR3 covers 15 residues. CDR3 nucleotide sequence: TGTGCCAGCAGTTTATATGGCAGCGGGAGTGACGAGCGGTACTTC. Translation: CASSLYGSGSDERYF.

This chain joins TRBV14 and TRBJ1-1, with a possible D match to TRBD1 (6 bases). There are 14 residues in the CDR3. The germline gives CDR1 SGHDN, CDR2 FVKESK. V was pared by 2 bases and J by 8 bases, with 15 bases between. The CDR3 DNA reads TGTGCCAGCAGCCAAATGGCAGGGGACTCGGAAGCTTTCTTT. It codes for CASSQMAGDSEAFF.

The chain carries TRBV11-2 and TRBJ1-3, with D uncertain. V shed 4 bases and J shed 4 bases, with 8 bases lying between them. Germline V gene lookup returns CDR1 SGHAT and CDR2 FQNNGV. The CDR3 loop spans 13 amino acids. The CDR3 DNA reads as TGTGCCAGCAGCTCCCCTGGCGGAAACACCATATATTTT. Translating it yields CASSSPGGNTIYF. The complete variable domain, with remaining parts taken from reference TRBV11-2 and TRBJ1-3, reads EAGVAQSPRYKIIEKRQSVAFWCNPISGHATLYWYQQILGQGPKLLIQFQNNGVVDDSQLPKDRFSAERLKGVDSTLKIQPAKLEDSAVYLCASSSPGGNTIYFGEGSWLTVV.

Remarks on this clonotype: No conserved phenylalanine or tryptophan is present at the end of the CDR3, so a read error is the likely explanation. CDR3 loop: CASGLLTSGREQFL. CDR3 coding DNA: TGTGCCAGCGGCCTATTGACTAGCGGGAGGGAGCAGTTCCTC. The chain couples TRBV11-2 to TRBJ2-1, with 13 nucleotides matching TRBD2. The CDR3 covers 14 residues. V lost 8 bases to trimming and J lost 10 bases; unmatched junction nucleotides: 8. The germline V gene has CDR1 SGHAT and CDR2 FQNNGV.

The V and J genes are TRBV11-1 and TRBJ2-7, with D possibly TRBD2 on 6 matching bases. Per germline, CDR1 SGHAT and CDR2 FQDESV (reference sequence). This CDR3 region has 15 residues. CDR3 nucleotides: TGTGTTAGCAGCCCTCGGACAACAGGACTACGCGAGCAGTACTTC. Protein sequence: CVSSPRTTGLREQYF.

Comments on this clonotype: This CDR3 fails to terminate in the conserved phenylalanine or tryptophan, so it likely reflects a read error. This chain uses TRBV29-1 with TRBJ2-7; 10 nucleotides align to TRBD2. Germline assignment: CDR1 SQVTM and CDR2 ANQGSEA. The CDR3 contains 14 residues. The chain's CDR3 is CCVELPSGSGEQYL. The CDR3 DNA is TGCTGCGTTGAATTGCCTAGCGGGAGTGGTGAGCAGTACCTC.

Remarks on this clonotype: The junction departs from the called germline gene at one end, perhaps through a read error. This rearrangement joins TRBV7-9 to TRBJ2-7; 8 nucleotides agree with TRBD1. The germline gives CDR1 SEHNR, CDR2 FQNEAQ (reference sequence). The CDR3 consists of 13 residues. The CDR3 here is CANSYQGAPEQYF. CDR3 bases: TGTGCCAACAGCTACCAGGGGGCTCCCGAGCAGTACTTC.

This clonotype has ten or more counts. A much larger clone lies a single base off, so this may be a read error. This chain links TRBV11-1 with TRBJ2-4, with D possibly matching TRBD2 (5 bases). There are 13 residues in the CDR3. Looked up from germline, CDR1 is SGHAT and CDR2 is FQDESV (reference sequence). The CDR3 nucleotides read TGTGCCGGCAGCTTAGCCTGGGGAGACATTCAGTACTTC. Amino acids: CAGSLAWGDIQYF.

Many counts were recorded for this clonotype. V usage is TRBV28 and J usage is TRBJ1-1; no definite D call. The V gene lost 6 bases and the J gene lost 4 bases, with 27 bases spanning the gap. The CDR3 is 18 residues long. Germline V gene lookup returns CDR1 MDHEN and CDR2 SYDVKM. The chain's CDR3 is CASRVGYRRSSRATEAFF. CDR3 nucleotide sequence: TGTGCCAGCAGGGTTGGCTATCGTCGCTCATCTCGGGCCACTGAAGCTTTCTTT.

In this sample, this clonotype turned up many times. The CDR3: CAISGPGQGDYNEQFF. The CDR3 DNA reads TGTGCCATCAGTGGACCGGGACAGGGGGACTACAATGAGCAGTTCTTC. The chain carries TRBV10-3 and TRBJ2-1; TRBD1 matches at 11 bases. V lost 4 bases, J lost 3 bases, and 5 bases stayed unmatched. The CDR3 runs 16 residues. The germline V gene has CDR1 ENHRY and CDR2 SYGVKD.

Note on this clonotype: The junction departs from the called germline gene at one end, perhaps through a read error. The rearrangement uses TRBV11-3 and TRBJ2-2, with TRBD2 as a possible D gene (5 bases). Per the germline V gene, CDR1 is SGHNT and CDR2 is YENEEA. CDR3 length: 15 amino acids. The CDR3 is CASSLGTRRAGELLF. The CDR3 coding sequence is TGTGCCAGCAGCTTAGGAACTAGAAGAGCCGGGGAGCTGCTTTTT.

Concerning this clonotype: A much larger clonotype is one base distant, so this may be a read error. CDR3 sequence reads: CSVSTRREQFF. The CDR3 region has the DNA TGCAGCGTATCGACTCGCAGAGAGCAGTTCTTC. The chain employs TRBV29-1 and TRBJ2-1; D remains ambiguous. CDR3 length: 11 amino acids. Germline V gene lookup returns CDR1 SQVTM and CDR2 ANQGSEA. V shed 6 bases and J shed 10 bases, with 13 bases lying between them.

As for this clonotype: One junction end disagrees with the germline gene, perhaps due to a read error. DNA of the CDR3: TGTACCAGCAGCCCGGCTCATAACTATGGCTACACCTTC. Its translation is CTSSPAHNYGYTF. The V gene is TRBV11-2, the J gene TRBJ1-2; no reliable D call. This CDR3 region has 13 residues. The germline CDR1 and CDR2 sequences are SGHAT and FQNNGV.

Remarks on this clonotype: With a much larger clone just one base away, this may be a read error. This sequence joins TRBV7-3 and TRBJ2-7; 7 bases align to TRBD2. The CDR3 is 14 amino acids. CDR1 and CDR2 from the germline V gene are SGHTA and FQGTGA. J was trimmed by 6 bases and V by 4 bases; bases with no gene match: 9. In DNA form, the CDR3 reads TGTGCCAGCAGCTCGAACCGGGACTATCCCGAGCAGTACTTC. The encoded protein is CASSSNRDYPEQYF.

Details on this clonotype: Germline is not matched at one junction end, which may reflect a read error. The CDR3 sequence: CATMTGDNQPQHF. The CDR3 DNA sequence: TGTGCCACCATGACAGGGGACAATCAGCCACAGCATTTT. The gene calls are TRBV12-3 or TRBV12-4 and TRBJ1-5, with 8 bases lining up with TRBD1. The CDR3 spans 13 residues.

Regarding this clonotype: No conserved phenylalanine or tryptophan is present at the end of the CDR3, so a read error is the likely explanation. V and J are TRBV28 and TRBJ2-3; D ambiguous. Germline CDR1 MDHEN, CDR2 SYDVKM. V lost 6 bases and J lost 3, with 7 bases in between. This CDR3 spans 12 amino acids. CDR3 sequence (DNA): TGTGCCAGCAGCACGATAACAGATACGCAGTATTTG. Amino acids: CASSTITDTQYL.